This TCR beta chain was recovered during a study of blood T cell repertoires in COVID-19. Study-wide background: Samples of COVID-19 (acute and convalescent) were obtained from the United States, Italy and Spain. PBMCs, B-cell-depleted T cells, or T cells were the source of the cDNA or gDNA that made up the material.

How the authors handled the data: By means of reference gene primer amplification, nucleated cell counts were estimated. Using immunoSEQ multiplex PCR, the repertoire was profiled, and TCRdb retains in-frame clones only, with some absent. The V and J calls and clone size were taken over from that table, and D and trimming were inferred from the DNA. This sample has roughly 120,000 clones, with more than 85% found just once. Germline CDR1 reads ENHRY; CDR2 reads SYGVKD. V shed 0 bases, J shed 7 bases, and the junction held 3 bases outside the gene matches. The CDR3 extends over 15 amino acids. Seattle's enrolled individuals joined amid active infection and were then monitored longitudinally.

What was sequenced was peripheral blood. This TCR derives from a man aged 50-59 years with COVID-19, enrolled during active disease. The chain combines TRBV10-3 with TRBJ2-2, with 9 bases matching TRBD1. CDR3 nucleotide sequence: TGTGCCATCAGTGAGTCACAGGGGGCTAACGGGGAGCTGTTTTTT. Translated: CAISESQGANGELFF.